This T cell receptor (beta chain) was retrieved from a study of CXCR3-negative and CXCR3-positive naive CD8 T cells. Study-level points and caveats: Naive cells, whether CXCR3-negative or CXCR3-positive, had similar TRBV-TRBJ usage, while memory cells differed. Memory CD8+ T cell repertoires were far less diverse than both naive subsets. A higher hydrophobicity marked the TRB CDR3s of CXCR3-positive naive cells versus CXCR3-negative naive cells.

Points on this clonotype: Its antigen is currently unknown.

Libraries were UMI-labeled 5' RACE TRB cDNA. TCRdb re-called the 5' RACE reads; every CDR3 protein appears as one record, without DNA. The sample totals 65,000 to 90,000 distinct CDR3 sequences. Per germline, CDR1 SSHAT and CDR2 FNYEAQ (reference sequence). The CDR3 sequence is 13 residues long. The sample was naive CXCR3+ CD8+ T cells from blood. Subset indicated: CD45RO-CCR7+CD27+CD95- naive CD8+ T cells expressing CXCR3 (TNR3+). The rearrangement uses TRBV7-7 and TRBJ2-3. The source is a human donor in good health. Some clones in this sample may be carry-over from other donors' samples. CDR3 region: CASSSEQKDTQYF.